These 20 T cell receptor beta chains originate from one sample sequenced in a study of cytomegalovirus exposure and HLA in healthy donors. Both 60 Vbeta primers and 13 Jbeta primers went into the PCR. The data were produced by immunoSEQ multiplex PCR, yet TCRdb's version contains in-frame clones alone and is incomplete. The table records about 100,000 clones, about 80% of them present only once. The sequencing sample was made of PBMCs. These receptors came from a man between 25 and 39 years old in good health and CMV-seronegative.

CDR3 DNA sequence: TGTGCCACCTCGGACGGGGACTCTGGAAACACCATATATTTT. It specifies CATSDGDSGNTIYF. The gene calls are TRBV5-4 and TRBJ1-3; D is unresolved. Trimming cost V 9 bases and J 0 bases, with 13 bases left between them. Germline V lookup: CDR1 SGHNT, CDR2 YYREEE (reference sequence). There are 14 residues in the CDR3.

The chain links TRBV5-1 to TRBJ2-6; D is uncertain. Between the trimmed V and J ends, which lost 5 bases and 0 bases, there was a span of 9 bases. The CDR3 runs 15 residues. Per the germline V gene, CDR1 is SGHRS and CDR2 is YFSETQ. CDR3 region: CASSPPDSGANVLTF. The CDR3 bases are TGCGCCAGCAGTCCGCCAGACTCTGGGGCCAACGTCCTGACTTTC.

This clone was counted a few times. The chain couples TRBV10-3 to TRBJ1-1; D may be TRBD1 (6 bases). The length of the CDR3 is 15 residues. The ends were cut back, 6 bases at V and 1 base at J, with 15 bases in the middle. The germline CDR1 and CDR2 sequences are ENHRY and SYGVKD. DNA of the CDR3: TGTGCCATCAGACGTCAGGGGCTGGGGAACACTGAAGCTTTCTTT. The encoded protein is CAIRRQGLGNTEAFF.

This chain links TRBV29-1 with TRBJ2-1, with 9 positions matching TRBD1. The CDR3 consists of 10 residues. The trim removed 4 bases at V and 16 bases at J, leaving 5 bases unmatched. Per germline, CDR1 SQVTM and CDR2 ANQGSEA. This CDR3 is CSVGGQGTFF. CDR3 nucleotide sequence: TGCAGCGTTGGCGGACAGGGGACCTTCTTC.

The CDR3 reads CASARGGRGTEAFF. CDR3 nucleotides: TGTGCCAGTGCAAGGGGCGGGAGAGGCACTGAAGCTTTCTTT. The V call is TRBV19, the J call TRBJ1-1, with D perhaps matching TRBD1 (5 bases). The V end lost 8 bases, the J end lost 4 bases, and 17 bases lay between the germline ends. The CDR3 is 14 residues long. Germline loops: CDR1 LNHDA, CDR2 SQIVND (reference sequence).

This sequence joins TRBV30 and TRBJ1-4; D gene unclear. The CDR3 covers 14 residues. In germline, CDR1 is GTSNPN, CDR2 SVGIG (reference sequence). The V and J ends lost 5 bases and 7 bases respectively, with 17 bases between them. CDR3 loop: CAWADGSSLEKLFF. Here the CDR3 DNA reads TGTGCCTGGGCAGACGGGTCTTCGCTTGAAAAACTGTTTTTT.

The CDR3 protein is CASSFTDRGYGYTF. CDR3 coding DNA: TGTGCCAGCAGCTTCACGGACAGGGGCTATGGCTACACCTTC. The chain is built from TRBV11-2 and TRBJ1-2, with TRBD1 identical over 9 bases. Per the germline V gene, CDR1 is SGHAT and CDR2 is FQNNGV. V shed 3 bases, J shed 4 bases, and the junction held 3 bases outside the gene matches. This CDR3 region has 14 residues.

This clone was seen only once. The CDR3 DNA sequence: TGTGCCAGTAGTATGGGGACTAGCAGGACAGATACGCAGTATTTT. As protein: CASSMGTSRTDTQYF. The rearrangement joins TRBV19 to TRBJ2-3; TRBD2 aligns across 9 bases. Looked up from germline, CDR1 is LNHDA and CDR2 is SQIVND (reference sequence). The trim removed 3 bases at V and 3 bases at J, leaving 4 bases unmatched. CDR3 length equals 15 residues.

The CDR3 DNA is TGCAGCGTAGCGAAAAGACTAGCGGGAGATGGAGATACGCAGTATTTT. Its translation is CSVAKRLAGDGDTQYF. This chain connects TRBV29-1 to TRBJ2-3; TRBD2 matches 12 bases. The V gene's germline CDR1 is SQVTM and CDR2 ANQGSEA. The CDR3 length is 16 residues. V lost 6 bases to trimming and J lost 5 bases; unmatched junction nucleotides: 12.

V is TRBV2 and J is TRBJ1-5; 9 nucleotides line up with TRBD1. This CDR3 is built from 16 residues. V gave up 3 bases and J gave up 7 bases; unmatched junction bases: 10. Per germline, CDR1 SNHLY and CDR2 FYNNEI. CDR3 coding DNA: TGTGCCAGCAGTGAGGCCTCCGGGACAGGGAAACAGCCCCAGCATTTT. As protein: CASSEASGTGKQPQHF.

The chain carries TRBV5-1 and TRBJ2-5; the D is unclear. Germline values: CDR1 SGHRS, CDR2 YFSETQ. This CDR3 contains 13 residues. V dropped 2 bases and J dropped 1 base, with 6 bases sitting between them. DNA for the CDR3: TGCGCCAGCAGCTTCTCCGTCCAAGAGACCCAGTACTTC. Protein sequence: CASSFSVQETQYF.

The J gene is TRBJ2-1, the V gene TRBV29-1, with TRBD1 identical over 8 bases. CDR1 SQVTM and CDR2 ANQGSEA come from the germline V gene. This CDR3 is built from 14 residues. V trimming: 4 bases; J trimming: 6 bases; junction bases outside the gene matches: 8. The CDR3 protein is CSVVAGGFVNEQFF. DNA for the CDR3: TGCAGCGTTGTGGCAGGGGGCTTTGTCAATGAGCAGTTCTTC.

The chain employs TRBV5-4 and TRBJ2-3; the match to TRBD1 covers 9 bases. The length of the CDR3 is 15 residues. Germline V gives CDR1 SGHNT, CDR2 YYREEE (reference sequence). V gave up 3 bases and J gave up 5 bases; unmatched junction bases: 7. CDR3 nucleotide sequence: TGTGCCAGCAGCTACAGGGGGCGCGAGTTAGATACGCAGTATTTT. It encodes CASSYRGRELDTQYF.

The CDR3 region has the DNA TGTGCCAGCAGTCCGACAGGGAGGGAGCAGTACTTC. Its protein product is CASSPTGREQYF. The chain couples TRBV27 to TRBJ2-7; D might be TRBD1 (7 bases). CDR1 and CDR2 from the germline V gene are MNHEY and SMNVEV (reference sequence). V lost 5 bases, J lost 7 bases, and 12 bases lay in between. The CDR3 loop spans 12 amino acids.

The chain links TRBV5-1 to TRBJ2-7, with a possible D match to TRBD1 (5 bases). Trimming left V 2 bases short and J 7 bases short, with 16 bases between. Germline values: CDR1 SGHRS, CDR2 YFSETQ. CDR3 length equals 14 residues. CDR3 residues: CASSFDAGSLEQYF. CDR3 sequence (DNA): TGCGCCAGCAGCTTCGACGCAGGGTCGTTAGAGCAGTACTTC. Drawing the rest from reference TRBV5-1 and TRBJ2-7, the complete variable domain is KAGVTQTPRYLIKTRGQQVTLSCSPISGHRSVSWYQQTPGQGLQFLFEYFSETQRNKGNFPGRFSGRQFSNSRSEMNVSTLELGDSALYLCASSFDAGSLEQYFGPGTRLTVT.

V usage is TRBV5-6 and J usage is TRBJ2-7, with 9 bases matching TRBD1. The V segment lost 6 bases and the J segment 4 bases; nucleotides outside the gene matches: 11. CDR3 size: 15 residues. Germline CDR1 SGHDT, CDR2 YYEEEE. CDR3 protein: CASIPSPGQGYEQYF. Written as DNA, the CDR3 is TGTGCCAGCATCCCCTCGCCGGGACAGGGATACGAGCAGTACTTC.

This chain connects TRBV7-2 to TRBJ2-4; possible D gene TRBD2, 5 bases. The CDR3 is made up of 13 amino acids. Germline V gene lookup returns CDR1 SGHTA and CDR2 FQGNSA. V was cut by 5 bases and J by 7 bases, with 12 bases left in between. CDR3 nucleotide sequence: TGTGCCAGCAGCCCAGAGACGGGGAACATTCAGTACTTC. This encodes CASSPETGNIQYF.

The chain has TRBV30 and TRBJ1-2; 7 positions agree with TRBD1. The V and J ends lost 0 bases and 1 base, in that order; junction bases with no gene match: 8. The CDR3 extends over 16 amino acids. In germline, CDR1 is GTSNPN, CDR2 SVGIG (reference sequence). CDR3 amino acids: CAWSVRPGQLNYGYTF. DNA for the CDR3: TGTGCCTGGAGTGTTCGACCGGGACAGCTTAACTATGGCTACACCTTC.

The count of this clone is one. This sequence joins TRBV19 and TRBJ2-3; maybe TRBD1 (6 bases). The CDR3 has 13 amino acids. V lost 5 bases to trimming and J lost 4 bases, with 10 bases between them. Germline CDR1 and CDR2: LNHDA and SQIVND (reference sequence). CDR3 DNA: TGTGCCAGTAGTTTAAACAGGGCAGATACGCAGTATTTT. Protein: CASSLNRADTQYF.

The chain joins TRBV6-5 to TRBJ2-2; TRBD2 aligns across 8 bases. CDR1 MNHEY and CDR2 SVGAGI come from the germline V gene. The CDR3 consists of 15 residues. The ends lost 8 bases at V and 5 bases at J; junction bases unmatched: 10. For the CDR3, the DNA is TGTGCCAGCGCGGGACTAGTGAGAGGGACCGGGGAGCTGTTTTTT. Its translation: CASAGLVRGTGELFF.